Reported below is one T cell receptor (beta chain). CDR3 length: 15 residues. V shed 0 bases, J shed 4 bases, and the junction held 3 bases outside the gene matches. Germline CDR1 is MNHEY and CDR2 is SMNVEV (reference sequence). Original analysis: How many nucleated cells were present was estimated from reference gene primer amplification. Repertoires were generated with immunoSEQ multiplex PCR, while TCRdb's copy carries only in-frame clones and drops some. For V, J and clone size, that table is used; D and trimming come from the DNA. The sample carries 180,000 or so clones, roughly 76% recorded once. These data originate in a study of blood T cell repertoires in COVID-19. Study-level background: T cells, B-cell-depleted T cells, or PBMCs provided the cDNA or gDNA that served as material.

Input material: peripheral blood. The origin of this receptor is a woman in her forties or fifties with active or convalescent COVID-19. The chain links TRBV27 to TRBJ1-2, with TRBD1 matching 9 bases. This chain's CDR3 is CASSLSTGGLYGYTF. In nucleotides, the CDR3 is TGTGCCAGCAGTTTATCTACAGGGGGCCTCTATGGCTACACCTTC.